This T cell receptor (beta chain) originates from a study of ipilimumab plus nivolumab after autologous stem cell transplantation. Study-wide background: Patients received a median of roughly 5 ipilimumab and roughly eight nivolumab doses.

The table came from immunoSEQ multiplex PCR; TCRdb's copy has only in-frame clones and leaves some out. The sample holds fewer than 85,000 clones; 65% to 85% are singletons and the top ten take around 2%. Patients received nivolumab 3 mg/kg at weeks 1, 4, 7, 10, then fortnightly to week 26. Per the germline V gene, CDR1 is LGHNA and CDR2 is YNFKEQ. CDR3 length: 14 residues. The ends were cut back, 6 bases at V and 5 bases at J, with 14 bases in the middle. V is TRBV4-2 and J is TRBJ2-1, with D perhaps matching TRBD2 (5 bases). The TCR sequence derives from a male donor with diffuse large B-cell lymphoma. Sequencing used PBMCs, obtained in a trial of ipilimumab plus nivolumab as post-transplant consolidation. This chain's CDR3 is CASSQSWENNEQFF. DNA for the CDR3: TGTGCCAGCAGTCAGAGTTGGGAGAACAATGAGCAGTTCTTC.